What follows are 3 T cell receptor beta chains derived from one specimen sequenced in a study of blood T cell repertoires in COVID-19. Generated by immunoSEQ multiplex PCR, the TCRdb table keeps only in-frame clones and is missing some. This sample has 250,000 to 350,000 clones, with 90% found just once. Sequencing input: peripheral blood. The receptors come from a woman in her forties or fifties with COVID-19, enrolled during active disease.

The chain has TRBV24-1 and TRBJ2-1; 11 bases match TRBD1. This CDR3 has 14 amino acids. Trimming removed 7 bases from V and 9 bases from J; junction bases left unmatched: 7. The germline gives CDR1 KGHDR, CDR2 SFDVKD. As DNA, the CDR3 is TGTGCCACCAGCTCGGGACAGGGGGATTCTGAGCAGTTCTTC. Translating it yields CATSSGQGDSEQFF.

The CDR3 DNA is TGTGCCAGCACCTTAGGAGGGGATGGTTACGAGCAGTACTTC. Protein sequence: CASTLGGDGYEQYF. The rearrangement links TRBV6-1 to TRBJ2-7, with D possibly being TRBD2 (6 bases). The CDR3 is 14 amino acids. Germline V gene lookup returns CDR1 MNHNS and CDR2 SASEGT. V was cut by 7 bases and J by 4 bases, with 17 bases left in between.

The rearrangement joins TRBV3-1 (or the pseudogene TRBV3-2) to TRBJ1-2; 10 bases match TRBD1. The length of the CDR3 is 16 residues. Trimming took 3 bases from V and 4 from J; bases not matched to a gene: 8. From germline, CDR1 is LGHDT and CDR2 YNNKEL (reference sequence). This CDR3 is CASSQSDRGVAYGYTF. The CDR3 DNA follows: TGTGCCAGCAGCCAGTCGGACAGGGGGGTGGCCTATGGCTACACCTTC.